This T cell receptor (beta chain) came from a study of graft-versus-host responses after intestinal transplantation. Turning to this clone: Its antigen is not identified.

The data were produced by immunoSEQ multiplex PCR, yet TCRdb's version contains in-frame clones alone and is incomplete. In the table there are 70,000 or so clones, 84% of which are singletons. CDR3 length equals 15 residues. The V gene end was trimmed by 2 bases and the J gene end by 9 bases; junction bases not matched to a gene: 7. The germline V gene has CDR1 MNHNY and CDR2 SVGAGI (reference sequence). The receptor was isolated from a human donor who was the organ donor for an intestinal transplant. The chain carries TRBV6-6 and TRBJ2-7, with 13 bases lining up with TRBD2. The specimen comprised unstimulated CD4+ T cells sorted from spleen or lymph node cells, sampled before transplant. CDR3 residues: CASSYDSLAGGWQYV. CDR3 sequence (DNA): TGTGCCAGCAGTTACGATTCACTAGCGGGGGGGTGGCAGTACGTC.